This record covers a single T cell receptor beta chain. Its antigen is unknown. Here immunoSEQ multiplex PCR was the method, and the copy in TCRdb shows in-frame clones only, minus some. Of about 2.4 million clones listed, over 85% are singletons. The CDR3 loop spans 15 amino acids. Germline CDR1 and CDR2: WNHNN and SYGVQD (reference sequence). The V and J ends lost 5 bases and 4 bases, in that order; junction bases with no gene match: 2. This sample was taken from a study of shared clonotypes between healthy human individuals. Study-level information: The composition of the donors was a couple of women and a few men aged 18 to 49. CD4 naive and memory got three plates each, CD8 naive two, CD8 memory one.

Study-level points and caveats: Roughly 5% of naive CD4 clonotypes were shared across a few donors. Having only a few donors restricted how much genetic and exposure-history diversity was captured.

Sequenced: naive CD4+ T cells from PBMCs. Subset described: CD45RA+ positively selected. The source of this sequence is a man aged 18-30 years in good health. Some clones in this sample may be carry-over from other donors' samples. The chain links TRBV10-1 to TRBJ2-1; 13 nucleotides align to TRBD2. CDR3 sequence reads: CASSKLAGGYNEQFF. DNA of the CDR3: TGCGCCAGCAGTAAACTAGCGGGAGGGTACAATGAGCAGTTCTTC.